This T cell receptor (beta chain) came from a study of a mutant IDH1 vaccine in newly diagnosed glioma. General study findings and limits: Immune responses arising from the vaccine appeared in about 94% of patients.

Time point given: week 11, during vaccination. Vaccinated patients received 300 ug of mutant IDH1 20-mer peptide per dose, with topical imiquimod. The CDR3 has 12 amino acids. V gave up 8 bases and J gave up 3 bases, with 7 bases separating them. Germline V CDR1 and CDR2: SGHTA, FQGTGA. As to this clone: Its antigen is unknown.

Only in-frame clones appear in the TCRdb table, and some are missing; sequencing was by immunoSEQ multiplex PCR. This table has about 25,000 clones, less than 85% appearing once. J is TRBJ2-2 and V is TRBV7-3; D possibly corresponds to TRBD2 (5 bases). The material sequenced was peripheral blood mononuclear cells (PBMCs), taken from a glioma patient whose treatment included an IDH1 peptide vaccine. This clonotype was obtained from a man between 18 and 35 years old with glioma. Some clones in this sample may be carry-over from other donors' samples. The CDR3 region is CASGGDTGELFF. Here the CDR3 DNA reads TGTGCCAGCGGAGGAGACACCGGGGAGCTGTTTTTT.